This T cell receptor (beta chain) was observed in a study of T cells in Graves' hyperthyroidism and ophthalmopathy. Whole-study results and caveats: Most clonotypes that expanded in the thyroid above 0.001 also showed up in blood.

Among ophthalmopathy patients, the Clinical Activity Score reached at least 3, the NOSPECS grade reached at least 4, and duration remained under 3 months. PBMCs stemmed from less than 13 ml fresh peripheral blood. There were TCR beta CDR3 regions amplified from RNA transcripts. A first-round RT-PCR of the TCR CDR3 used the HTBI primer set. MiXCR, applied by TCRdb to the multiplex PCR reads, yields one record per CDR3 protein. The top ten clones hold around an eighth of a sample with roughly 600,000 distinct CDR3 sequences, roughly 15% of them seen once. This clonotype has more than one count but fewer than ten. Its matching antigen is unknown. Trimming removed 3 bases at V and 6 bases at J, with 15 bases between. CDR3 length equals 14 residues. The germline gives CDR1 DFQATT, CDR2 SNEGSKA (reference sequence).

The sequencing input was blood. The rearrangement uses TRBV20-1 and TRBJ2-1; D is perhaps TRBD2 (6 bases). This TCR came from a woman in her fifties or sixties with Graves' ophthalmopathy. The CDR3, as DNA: TGCAGTGCTAGTATCGCTAGCGAACGCAATGAGCAGTTCTTC. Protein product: CSASIASERNEQFF.